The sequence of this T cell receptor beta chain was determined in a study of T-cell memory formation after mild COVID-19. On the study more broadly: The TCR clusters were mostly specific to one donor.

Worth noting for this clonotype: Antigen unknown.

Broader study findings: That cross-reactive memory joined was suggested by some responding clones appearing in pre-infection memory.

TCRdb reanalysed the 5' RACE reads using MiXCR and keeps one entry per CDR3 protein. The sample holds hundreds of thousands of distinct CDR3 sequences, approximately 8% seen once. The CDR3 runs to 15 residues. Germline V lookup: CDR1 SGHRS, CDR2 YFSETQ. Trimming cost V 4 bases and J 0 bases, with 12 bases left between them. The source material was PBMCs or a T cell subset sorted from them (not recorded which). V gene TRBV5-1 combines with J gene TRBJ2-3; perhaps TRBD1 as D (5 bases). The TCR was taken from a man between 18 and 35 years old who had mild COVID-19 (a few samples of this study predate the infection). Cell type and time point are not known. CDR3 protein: CASSVDTTSTDTQYF. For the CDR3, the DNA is TGCGCCAGCAGCGTGGACACAACTAGCACAGATACGCAGTATTTT.